The 16 T cell receptor beta chains below come from one sample, sequenced in a study of siplizumab effects on memory and regulatory T cells. Data came from immunoSEQ multiplex PCR; TCRdb stores just in-frame clones and leaves some out. The top ten hold 0.55% to 0.95% of the sample, which has 85,000 to 130,000 clones, about 91% seen once. The material sequenced was Tregs sorted from blood. The origin of the receptors is a human donor in good health.

V and J are TRBV19 and TRBJ2-1; TRBD1 agrees at 12 bases. This CDR3 contains 18 residues. After removal of 4 bases from V and 4 bases from J, the junction contained 11 bases not matched to a gene. Germline V gene sequence: CDR1 LNHDA, CDR2 SQIVND (reference sequence). The CDR3 loop reads CASSKLGQGAFTYNEQFF. The CDR3 DNA reads TGTGCCAGTAGTAAATTGGGACAGGGGGCTTTCACTTACAATGAGCAGTTCTTC.

The genes are TRBV4-1 and TRBJ2-5, with 7 bases identical to TRBD1. The CDR3 is made up of 15 amino acids. Germline CDR1 reads MGHRA; CDR2 reads YSYEKL. V shed 4 bases and J 7 bases; nucleotides not matched to a gene: 12. CDR3 amino acids: CASSRRPTGEGTQYF. DNA for the CDR3: TGCGCCAGCAGCCGACGACCCACAGGGGAAGGGACCCAGTACTTC.

The genes are TRBV6-1 and TRBJ2-7; TRBD2 aligns across 11 bases. The CDR3 runs to 15 residues. Germline V lookup: CDR1 MNHNS, CDR2 SASEGT. V lost 2 bases and J lost 5; bases outside the gene matches: 5. In DNA, the CDR3 is TGTGCCAGCAGTGAAACTAGCGGGAGATTCAACGAGCAGTACTTC. As protein: CASSETSGRFNEQYF.

CDR3 sequence: CASSLETSGRAGSTDTQYF. In DNA form, the CDR3 reads TGTGCCAGCAGCTTAGAAACTAGCGGGAGGGCGGGGAGCACAGATACGCAGTATTTT. This rearrangement joins TRBV7-2 to TRBJ2-3, with 13 bases that match TRBD2. Losses at the gene ends were 1 base for V and 0 bases for J; bases not matched to a gene: 7. CDR1 and CDR2 from the germline V gene are SGHTA and FQGNSA. CDR3 length: 19 residues.

The chain employs TRBV6-1 and TRBJ1-4; perhaps TRBD1 as D (6 bases). From germline, CDR1 is MNHNS and CDR2 SASEGT. The CDR3 totals 14 residues. V was clipped by 3 bases and J by 11 bases, with 16 bases between them. CDR3 in DNA: TGTGCCAGCAGTGACTGGGGGGGGCTGGGTAAACTGTTTTTT. This gives the protein CASSDWGGLGKLFF.

The V call is TRBV27, the J call TRBJ2-7; 8 bases are a match to TRBD2. This CDR3 region has 15 residues. The V gene's germline CDR1 is MNHEY and CDR2 SMNVEV (reference sequence). Trimming cost V 3 bases and J 0 bases; bases outside gene matches: 4. CDR3 sequence reads: CASSFQREISYEQYF. For the CDR3, the DNA is TGTGCCAGCAGTTTCCAGCGGGAGATCTCCTACGAGCAGTACTTC.

This rearrangement joins TRBV19 to TRBJ2-3; 12 bases are a match to TRBD2. V was clipped by 9 bases and J by 4 bases; unmatched bases: 5. CDR1 and CDR2 from the germline V gene are LNHDA and SQIVND (reference sequence). The CDR3 has 14 amino acids. The CDR3 coding sequence is TGTGCCAGCCGGACTAGCGGGAATGCAGATACGCAGTATTTT. Its protein product is CASRTSGNADTQYF.

The CDR3 here is CASSLSGSYGYTF. The DNA of the CDR3 is TGTGCCAGCAGCTTAAGCGGGTCGTATGGCTACACCTTC. The chain combines TRBV7-3 with TRBJ1-2; D unresolved. Germline V gene sequence: CDR1 SGHTA, CDR2 FQGTGA. Between the trimmed V and J ends, which lost 1 base and 5 bases, there was a span of 8 bases. The CDR3 is 13 residues long.

This clone has just a few counts. The chain employs TRBV15 and TRBJ1-5; 7 positions match TRBD1. V shed 1 base and J 0 bases; nucleotides not matched to a gene: 3. This CDR3 is 16 amino acids long. Germline loops: CDR1 LNHNV, CDR2 YYDKDF (reference sequence). CDR3 loop: CATSRGQGFSNQPQHF. CDR3 bases: TGTGCCACCAGCAGAGGACAGGGTTTTAGCAATCAGCCCCAGCATTTT.

The CDR3 loop reads CASRAGTGGRGTEAFF. CDR3 bases: TGTGCCAGCAGGGCCGGGACAGGGGGAAGAGGCACTGAAGCTTTCTTT. The chain uses TRBV6-6 and TRBJ1-1; TRBD1 matches 11 bases. Germline-derived CDR1 and CDR2 are MNHNY and SVGAGI (reference sequence). The V segment lost 6 bases and the J segment 4 bases; nucleotides outside the gene matches: 10. CDR3 size: 16 residues.

The chain joins TRBV5-1 to TRBJ2-3; no reliable D call. Germline values: CDR1 SGHRS, CDR2 YFSETQ. The CDR3 is 13 residues long. V was cut by 1 base and J by 2 bases, with 5 bases left in between. For the CDR3, the DNA is TGCGCCAGCAGCTTGCAGGACACAGATACGCAGTATTTT. Translating it yields CASSLQDTDTQYF.

The V gene is TRBV28, the J gene TRBJ2-1; D remains unclear. The CDR3 sequence is 13 residues long. Germline V gene lookup returns CDR1 MDHEN and CDR2 SYDVKM. V was cut by 5 bases and J by 4 bases, with 9 bases left in between. Written as DNA, the CDR3 is TGTGCCAGCAGTCCAGCCAGTTACAATGAGCAGTTCTTC. This translates into CASSPASYNEQFF. The full variable domain, rest sourced from reference TRBV28 and TRBJ2-1, is DVKVTQSSRYLVKRTGEKVFLECVQDMDHENMFWYRQDPGLGLRLIYFSYDVKMKEKGDIPEGYSVSREKKERFSLILESASTNQTSMYLCASSPASYNEQFFGPGTRLTVL.

This rearrangement joins TRBV28 to TRBJ1-1; D gene unclear. Trimming removed 2 bases from V and 4 bases from J, with 5 bases in between. The CDR3 is 12 residues long. Germline CDR1 reads MDHEN; CDR2 reads SYDVKM. CDR3 bases: TGTGCCAGCAGTTTAATTACCACTGAAGCTTTCTTT. This translates into CASSLITTEAFF.

This clone appeared once. This chain connects TRBV6-5 to TRBJ2-1; D gene unclear. Germline CDR1 and CDR2: MNHEY and SVGAGI. V was pared by 0 bases and J by 7 bases, with 7 bases between. CDR3 length: 13 residues. The CDR3 sequence: CASSYSGKNEQFF. The CDR3 DNA reads TGTGCCAGCAGTTACTCGGGAAAAAATGAGCAGTTCTTC.

The chain links TRBV10-3 to TRBJ2-5, with D uncertain. Germline loops: CDR1 ENHRY, CDR2 SYGVKD. Trimming shortened V by 10 bases and J by 5 bases, and 11 bases separated the two germline ends. The length of the CDR3 is 11 residues. This CDR3 reads CATKETETQYF. The DNA for the CDR3 is TGTGCCACCAAAGAGACGGAGACCCAGTACTTC.

J is TRBJ1-2 and V is TRBV28; no reliable D call. The CDR3 runs 13 residues. V was clipped by 8 bases and J by 3 bases, with 13 bases between them. In germline, CDR1 is MDHEN, CDR2 SYDVKM. In DNA, the CDR3 is TGTGCCAGCGAAAGTTCGGAAGACTATGGCTACACCTTC. It yields the protein CASESSEDYGYTF.